These 2 T cell receptor beta chains share one sample of origin, sequenced in a study of blood T cells in healthy people across ages. With a J-beta primer mix and a sample-barcoded 5' primer, a second PCR ran 7 to 11 cycles. A single record per CDR3 protein comes from TCRdb applying MiXCR to the 5' RACE reads. Of 1.5 million to 2 million distinct CDR3 sequences detected, approximately 32% appear once; the ten largest clones hold roughly 10%. Source material: blood. The receptors here all came from a woman in her 30s in good health.

This clonotype was seen only once. The V call is TRBV5-6, the J call TRBJ1-2; D is perhaps TRBD1 (5 bases). V dropped 1 base and J dropped 0 bases, with 7 bases sitting between them. Per germline, CDR1 SGHDT and CDR2 YYEEEE. The CDR3 is 14 amino acids. Here the CDR3 reads CASSLRTPNYGYTF. CDR3 DNA: TGTGCCAGCAGCTTGAGGACACCTAACTATGGCTACACCTTC.

This clonotype was found many times. The gene calls are TRBV4-1 and TRBJ2-1; 15 nucleotides align to TRBD2. The junction had 12 bases not matched to a gene; V was cut back by 0 bases and J by 9 bases. The CDR3 contains 19 residues. CDR1 is MGHRA and CDR2 is YSYEKL in the germline V gene. In nucleotides, the CDR3 is TGCGCCAGCAGCCAAGACTCAGCGGGACTAGCGGGAGGAGGGGGTGAGCAGTTCTTC. Translating it yields CASSQDSAGLAGGGGEQFF.